These T cell receptor beta chains were read from a single sample in a study of T cells in Graves' hyperthyroidism and ophthalmopathy. TCRdb analysed the multiplex PCR reads with MiXCR anew, one entry per CDR3 protein. The table records over 650,000 distinct CDR3 sequences, about a sixth of them present only once. Sequencing used blood. These receptors were collected from a man younger than 30 with Graves' hyperthyroidism. CDR3s include the opening cysteine and the closing phenylalanine or tryptophan. The D gene is left open where the match is weak. Clone size is given for some rows only: seen once, a few or many times, or a class if the clone is expanded.

j_call d_call clone_size v_call cdr3_aa cdr3_nt
TRBJ2-4 TRBD1 few TRBV20-1 CSASSSFYRGQGNIQYF TGCAGTGCTTCCTCATCTTTTTACAGGGGGCAGGGAAACATTCAGTACTTC
TRBJ2-3 . few TRBV2 CASSEDRRTDTQYF TGTGCCAGCAGCGAGGACAGACGCACAGATACGCAGTATTTT
TRBJ2-2 . . TRBV7-9 CASRGILHHNSLTGELFF TGTGCCAGCAGAGGTATCCTGCACCACAATAGCCTCACCGGGGAGCTGTTTTTT
TRBJ2-3 . many TRBV20-1 CSASRDAGTQYF TGCAGTGCTAGCAGGGATGCTGGTACGCAGTATTTT
TRBJ1-1 . many TRBV28 CASTWWGGTEAFF TGTGCCAGCACCTGGTGGGGAGGAACTGAAGCTTTCTTT
TRBJ2-2 . . TRBV12-3/TRBV12-4 CASSLFPGTGELFF TGTGCCAGCAGTTTATTCCCAGGCACCGGGGAGCTGTTTTTT
TRBJ1-5 TRBD1 once TRBV7-2 CASSGLQGGAQHF TGTGCCAGCAGCGGCTTACAGGGGGGAGCCCAGCATTTT
TRBJ2-1 . many TRBV9 CASSVAQELHNEQFF TGTGCCAGCAGCGTAGCTCAGGAGCTCCACAATGAGCAGTTCTTC
TRBJ2-5 . . TRBV24-1 CATSDLSGTLETQYF TGTGCCACCAGTGATTTGTCCGGGACTCTAGAGACCCAGTACTTC
TRBJ2-7 . many TRBV7-2 CASSLSGTNSYEQYF TGTGCCAGCAGCTTAAGCGGGACAAATTCCTACGAGCAGTACTTC
TRBJ2-7 TRBD1 few TRBV2 CASSDGTASYEQYF TGTGCCAGCAGTGACGGGACAGCCTCCTACGAGCAGTACTTC
TRBJ2-7 . . TRBV9 CASSVRGGEQYF TGTGCCAGCAGCGTCAGGGGTGGCGAGCAGTACTTC
TRBJ1-2 . many TRBV28 CAIPTGGGRRGYTF TGTGCCATCCCAACGGGGGGGGGACGGCGTGGCTACACCTTC
TRBJ2-1 TRBD1 many TRBV28 CASSLLNQGADEQFF TGTGCCAGCAGTTTATTAAACCAGGGGGCGGATGAGCAGTTCTTC
TRBJ1-5 TRBD1 many TRBV10-3 CAIGTGGGQPQHF TGTGCCATCGGGACAGGGGGCGGTCAGCCCCAGCATTTT
TRBJ2-1 TRBD2 . TRBV20-1 CSASSLAGLNNEQFF TGCAGTGCTAGCTCTCTAGCGGGTCTTAACAATGAGCAGTTCTTC
TRBJ2-7 . many TRBV28 CASSPQGLRFEQYF TGTGCCAGCAGCCCTCAGGGCCTAAGGTTCGAGCAGTACTTC
TRBJ1-1 . many TRBV6-1 CASRPANTEAFF TGTGCCAGCCGACCGGCGAACACTGAAGCTTTCTTT
TRBJ2-6 . few TRBV7-9 CASSSTGTFSGANVLTF TGTGCCAGCAGTTCTACGGGGACCTTTTCTGGGGCCAACGTCCTGACTTTC
TRBJ2-1 . few TRBV18 CASSPSRKGLVEQFF TGTGCCAGCTCACCATCGCGGAAGGGCCTCGTGGAGCAGTTCTTC
TRBJ1-4 . . TRBV6-1 CASSHEKLFF TGTGCCAGCAGTCACGAAAAACTGTTTTTT
TRBJ1-2 . . TRBV30 CAWSVGVTAPNYGYTF TGTGCCTGGAGTGTGGGCGTTACAGCCCCCAACTATGGCTACACCTTC
TRBJ1-5 TRBD1 few TRBV7-8 CASSSGGQGNQPQHF TGTGCCAGCAGCTCAGGGGGACAGGGAAATCAGCCCCAGCATTTT
TRBJ1-2 . . TRBV18 CASSPPPSGYTAYGYTF TGTGCCAGCTCACCCCCCCCCTCGGGTTACACGGCCTATGGCTACACCTTC
TRBJ2-3 . . TRBV20-1 CSARSAAGTDTQYF TGCAGTGCTAGATCGGCGGCGGGCACAGATACGCAGTATTTT
TRBJ1-5 . . TRBV7-2 CASSLAEMGPQHF TGTGCCAGCAGCTTAGCGGAAATGGGGCCCCAGCATTTT
TRBJ2-1 TRBD2 many TRBV28 CASMFTYLPPLTSGRIGVNNEQFF TGTGCCAGTATGTTTACCTACCTTCCGCCCTTGACTAGCGGGAGAATCGGGGTAAACAATGAGCAGTTCTTC
TRBJ2-7 TRBD2 . TRBV15 CATSGVPGTSDTYEQYF TGTGCCACCAGCGGAGTTCCCGGGACTAGCGACACCTACGAGCAGTACTTC
TRBJ2-7 . many TRBV28 CAIPGTAQKRSYEQYF TGTGCCATCCCCGGGACGGCCCAAAAACGTTCCTACGAGCAGTACTTC
TRBJ1-2 . . TRBV9 CASSARVADGYTF TGTGCCAGCAGCGCCCGGGTAGCGGATGGCTACACCTTC
TRBJ2-7 TRBD1 many TRBV27 CASSPLTGQGADEQYF TGTGCCAGCAGCCCCCTTACGGGACAGGGGGCCGACGAGCAGTACTTC
TRBJ2-4 . . TRBV12-3/TRBV12-4 CASSFGWELAKNIQYF TGTGCCAGCAGTTTTGGGTGGGAGCTAGCCAAAAACATTCAGTACTTC
TRBJ2-1 TRBD1 . TRBV5-1 CGSGTGFSSEQFF TGTGGGTCTGGGACAGGGTTTTCGAGTGAGCAGTTCTTC